This TCR beta chain was obtained from a study of CD8 T cells in Susac syndrome. Random hexamers served to reverse transcribe about 0.5 to 1 ug RNA. Multiplex PCR with immunoSEQ amplified the TCR beta CDR3 across 54 Vbeta and 13 Jbeta. A single record per CDR3 protein comes from TCRdb applying MiXCR to the immunoSEQ multiplex PCR reads. The table includes approximately 200,000 distinct CDR3 sequences, about 95% detected once. For this clonotype: Antigen unknown.

The CDR3 runs to 12 residues. Germline V gives CDR1 SQVTM, CDR2 ANQGSEA. V was shortened by 7 bases and J by 4 bases, with 13 bases between the two germline ends. TCR beta sequences were obtained from blood CD8+ and CD4+ T cells. The TEMRA cells underwent FACS enrichment, while the CD8+ and CD4+ T cells underwent negative isolation. Study results and caveats: Acknowledgment was made by the study that its TCR sequencing and HLA analysis involved a relatively small number of individuals.

This TCR was sampled from a human donor with multiple sclerosis. This chain joins TRBV29-1 and TRBJ1-1, with D perhaps TRBD1 (5 bases). The sequencing sample was made of CD4+ T cells from PBMCs. The CDR3 sequence: CSAKRGGTEAFF. DNA of the CDR3: TGCAGCGCCAAAAGGGGTGGCACTGAAGCTTTCTTT.